This T cell receptor (beta chain) was sequenced for a study of immune evolution from preneoplasia to lung adenocarcinoma (dated by TCRdb to about 2021). With respect to the entire study: HLA loss of heterozygosity was seen in 7%, 15% and 33% of AIS, MIA and ADC lesions, and in no AAH lesions. The study combined immune gene expression, TCR sequencing and multiplex immunofluorescence to profile immune contexture across lung adenocarcinoma precursors and invasive adenocarcinoma. Resected precursor lesions (AAH, AIS, MIA) and invasive adenocarcinomas were compared with paired morphologically normal lung tissue. Sample size was based on specimen availability rather than a prior power calculation. The immune data were integrated with whole exome sequencing and methylation data from the same cohort of nodules. The overall cohort comprised approximately 53 patients with pulmonary nodules who underwent surgical resection. TCR sequencing data were obtained from 51 patients. It was reported in the study that under 110 samples were used for TCR sequencing. POLYSOLVER was used to infer Class I HLA alleles from exome data, and LOHHLA was used to detect allele-specific HLA loss.

Concerning this clone: The target of this receptor is not known. The record has no base qualities; no much larger clone is one base away.

TCR beta CDR3 regions were sequenced from DNA using the immunoSEQ hsTCRbeta Kit. As for how the authors treated the data: The ImmunoSEQ Analyzer was used to analyse the TCR sequencing data. T cell clonality was calculated on productive rearrangements as 1 minus Pielou's evenness. T cell diversity was measured with the inverse Simpson index on productive templates. T cell density was defined as TCR beta template counts normalized to usable DNA, with usable DNA estimated by amplifying and sequencing housekeeping genes. Two-sided Kruskal-Wallis tests were used to compare TCR metrics across histologic stages. TCRdb took over this immuneACCESS table, retaining in-frame rearrangements with V and J assigned. Such tables are incomplete; in checked studies, under half of the missing clones stem from an unresolved V gene, and the remainder is unexplained. For V, J and clone size, that table is used; D and trimming come from the DNA. For this sample the table gives around 11,000 clones, of which around 76% were detected only once. The ten largest clones capture less than 4% of the sample.

Between the mid-2010s and the late 2010s, the patients underwent resection in either Japan or China. Two lung cancer pathologists independently reviewed H&E slides to confirm the histologic diagnosis of every case. Macro-dissection after pathologic assessment enriched premalignant or tumor cells for nucleic acid extraction. FFPE tissue was used for DNA isolation with the AllPrep DNA/RNA FFPE Kit. Germline trimming amounts to 5 bases on V and 4 bases on J, with 8 as the count of junction bases outside the gene matches. The germline V gene specifies SGHTA as CDR1 and FQGNSA as CDR2. Its CDR3 holds 16 amino acids, cysteine through phenylalanine. CDR3 DNA is the only sequence kept; it has 48 bases, read in frame from the first base. General study outcomes and caveats: T cell clonality was highest in KRAS-mutant nodules compared with EGFR-mutant or double wild-type lesions. The findings rested on association rather than direct causation, and larger cohorts with long-term follow-up and longitudinal biopsies were considered necessary. Because every patient came from Japan and China, how well the results apply to Western populations was uncertain. Clonality was highest in normal lung, while later-stage lesions appeared to have lower clonality but higher T cell density and diversity. Top T cell clone frequencies were highest in normal lung and appeared to decrease progressively from AAH through AIS, MIA and invasive adenocarcinoma.

The sample comprised FFPE minimally invasive lung adenocarcinoma tissue. The cell subset or site label, as the study defines it: micro-invasive lung adenocarcinoma (MIA). The chain couples TRBV7-2 to TRBJ2-1; 10 of the junction bases match TRBD2. The clonotype comes from a person aged 55-80 years with lung adenocarcinoma. Here is the DNA: TGTGCCAGCAGCATTCATCCAGCGGGAGGGTACAATGAGCAGTTCTTC. Its translation reads: CASSIHPAGGYNEQFF.